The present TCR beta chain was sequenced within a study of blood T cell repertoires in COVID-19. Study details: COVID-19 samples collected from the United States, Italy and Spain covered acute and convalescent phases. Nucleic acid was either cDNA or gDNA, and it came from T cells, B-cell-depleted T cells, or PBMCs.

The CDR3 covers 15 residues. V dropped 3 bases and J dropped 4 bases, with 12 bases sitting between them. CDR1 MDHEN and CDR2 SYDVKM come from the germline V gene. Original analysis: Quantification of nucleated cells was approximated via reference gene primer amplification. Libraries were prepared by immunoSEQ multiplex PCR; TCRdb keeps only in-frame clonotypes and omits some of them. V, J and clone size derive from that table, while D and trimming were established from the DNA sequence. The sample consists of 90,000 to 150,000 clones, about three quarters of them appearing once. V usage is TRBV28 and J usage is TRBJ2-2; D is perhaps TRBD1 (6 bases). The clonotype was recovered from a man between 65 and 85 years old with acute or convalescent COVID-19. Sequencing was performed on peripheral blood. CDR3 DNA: TGTGCCAGCAGTTTCCCAGGGGTAGGCACCGGGGAGCTGTTTTTT. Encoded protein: CASSFPGVGTGELFF. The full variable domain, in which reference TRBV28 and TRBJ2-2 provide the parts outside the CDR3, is DVKVTQSSRYLVKRTGEKVFLECVQDMDHENMFWYRQDPGLGLRLIYFSYDVKMKEKGDIPEGYSVSREKKERFSLILESASTNQTSMYLCASSFPGVGTGELFFGEGSRLTVL.